One and the same sample provided the 21 T cell receptor beta chains below, sequenced in a study of human T cells and chemical hapten exposure. One entry per CDR3 protein results from TCRdb running MiXCR on the RACE reads. The sample lists about 120,000 distinct CDR3 sequences, 9% to 13% occurring once. Time point defined: patch test 1, 2 weeks after DPC sensitization. As for treatment: therapeutic diphenylcyclopropenone sensitization with weekly scalp DPC. Sequenced here: whole blood, sampled in connection with sensitization to the hapten diphenylcyclopropenone (DPC). These receptors were taken from a woman in her forties or fifties with alopecia areata. Some clones in this sample may be carry-over from other donors' samples.

The chain couples TRBV7-2 to TRBJ1-1, with TRBD1 matching over 8 bases. The CDR3 loop spans 14 amino acids. The ends lost 5 bases at V and 5 bases at J; junction bases unmatched: 7. The germline CDR1 and CDR2 sequences are SGHTA and FQGNSA. CDR3 amino acids: CASSIQGARTEAFF. The CDR3 bases are TGTGCCAGCAGCATTCAGGGGGCGCGAACTGAAGCTTTCTTT.

This clonotype was seen once. The rearrangement joins TRBV29-1 to TRBJ2-1; TRBD1 might be the D (5 bases). V lost 0 bases and J lost 6, with 9 bases in between. This CDR3 region has 13 residues. From germline, CDR1 is SQVTM and CDR2 ANQGSEA. The CDR3 DNA reads as TGCAGCGTTGAAGAACAGGAATTCAATGAGCAGTTCTTC. Its protein product is CSVEEQEFNEQFF.

This clonotype came up a few times. The J gene is TRBJ2-1, the V gene TRBV2, with 7 bases matching TRBD2. CDR3 length: 14 residues. Germline V gene data show CDR1 as SNHLY and CDR2 as FYNNEI. V trimming: 2 bases; J trimming: 4 bases; junction bases outside the gene matches: 2. Written as DNA, the CDR3 is TGTGCCAGCAGTGAACTAGCGGAATACAATGAGCAGTTCTTC. Translation gives CASSELAEYNEQFF. Full variable domain (missing parts from reference TRBV2 and TRBJ2-1): EPEVTQTPSHQVTQMGQEVILRCVPISNHLYFYWYRQILGQKVEFLVSFYNNEISEKSEIFDDQFSVERPDGSNFTLKIRSTKLEDSAMYFCASSELAEYNEQFFGPGTRLTVL.

This clonotype has just a few counts. The chain couples TRBV14 to TRBJ1-3, with TRBD1 matching 7 bases. Per the germline V gene, CDR1 is SGHDN and CDR2 is FVKESK. The J segment lost 1 base and the V segment lost 0 bases, leaving 9 bases of the junction unmatched. CDR3 length equals 18 residues. In DNA, the CDR3 is TGTGCCAGCAGCCAAGATTGGGGGACAGTACAATCTGGAAACACCATATATTTT. Encoded protein: CASSQDWGTVQSGNTIYF. The full variable domain, rest sourced from reference TRBV14 and TRBJ1-3, is EAGVTQFPSHSVIEKGQTVTLRCDPISGHDNLYWYRRVMGKEIKFLLHFVKESKQDESGMPNNRFLAERTGGTYSTLKVQPAELEDSGVYFCASSQDWGTVQSGNTIYFGEGSWLTVV.

This clonotype was seen repeatedly, ten times or more. The J gene is TRBJ1-1, the V gene TRBV5-1; no firm D call. Germline loops: CDR1 SGHRS, CDR2 YFSETQ. V lost 4 bases to trimming and J lost 0 bases, with 10 bases between them. There are 14 residues in the CDR3. CDR3 sequence: CASSVGSMNTEAFF. The DNA of the CDR3 is TGCGCCAGCAGCGTAGGTAGTATGAACACTGAAGCTTTCTTT.

V usage is TRBV4-2 and J usage is TRBJ1-4; D gene unclear. Germline V CDR1 and CDR2: LGHNA, YNFKEQ. The CDR3 loop spans 13 amino acids. V was clipped by 4 bases and J by 7 bases, with 10 bases between them. The DNA of the CDR3 is TGTGCCAGCAGCCTTAAGGGCCTTGAAAAACTGTTTTTT. Protein product: CASSLKGLEKLFF.

As regards this clonotype: This may come from a read error, since a much larger clone is one base off. The chain combines TRBV6-5 with TRBJ1-1; D unclear. V shed 2 bases and J shed 3 bases, with 7 bases lying between them. Germline V lookup: CDR1 MNHEY, CDR2 SVGAGI. This CDR3 comprises 13 residues. The DNA for the CDR3 is TGTGCCAGCAGTTACGGTCTGGACACTGAAGCTTTCTTT. Translated, it gives CASSYGLDTEAFF.

This clonotype was counted between two and nine times. V usage is TRBV28 and J usage is TRBJ2-7; 10 nucleotides match TRBD1. CDR1 MDHEN and CDR2 SYDVKM come from the germline V gene. This CDR3 has 14 residues. With V trimmed by 8 bases and J by 4 bases, 8 bases remained unmatched. CDR3 sequence (DNA): TGTGCCAGCCGTGCCGGGACAGGGGAATACGAGCAGTACTTC. The encoded protein is CASRAGTGEYEQYF.

In its sample, this clonotype was seen many times. The rearrangement uses TRBV3-1 and TRBJ2-2; D is undetermined. The CDR3 contains 14 residues. Germline-derived CDR1 and CDR2 are LGHDT and YNNKEL (reference sequence). V lost 4 bases and J lost 6, with 12 bases in between. Here the CDR3 reads CASSLRATAGELFF. In DNA form, the CDR3 reads TGTGCCAGCAGCCTTAGAGCAACCGCCGGGGAGCTGTTTTTT.

This chain uses TRBV5-1 with TRBJ1-2, with 10 bases fitting TRBD1. The germline CDR1 and CDR2 sequences are SGHRS and YFSETQ. The CDR3 spans 17 residues. After removal of 2 bases from V and 5 bases from J, the junction contained 12 bases not matched to a gene. The CDR3 is CASSLLPPGQGMYGYTF. The CDR3 DNA sequence: TGCGCCAGCAGCTTACTACCTCCGGGACAGGGGATGTATGGCTACACCTTC.

The sample holds many counts of this clonotype. The chain is built from TRBV7-2 and TRBJ2-7, with 9 bases aligning to TRBD2. With V trimmed by 1 base and J by 9 bases, 10 bases remained unmatched. The germline V gene encodes CDR1 SGHTA and CDR2 FQGNSA. The CDR3 totals 15 residues. CDR3 amino acids: CASSLGYSGGFAQYF. DNA of the CDR3: TGTGCCAGCAGCTTAGGGTACAGCGGGGGGTTTGCGCAGTACTTC.

The chain's CDR3 is CASSPGLAGANEQYF. The CDR3 DNA follows: TGTGCCAGCAGTCCGGGACTAGCGGGAGCCAACGAGCAGTACTTC. This chain joins TRBV6-5 and TRBJ2-7, with 14 bases that match TRBD2. The CDR3 is 15 amino acids. CDR1 and CDR2 (germline): MNHEY, SVGAGI. V was pared by 5 bases and J by 5 bases, with 5 bases of the junction left unmatched.

This clonotype was seen only a few times. This rearrangement joins TRBV12-3 or TRBV12-4 to TRBJ2-7; 8 bases align to TRBD1. V dropped 5 bases and J dropped 2; count of bases not matched to a gene: 2. The CDR3 spans 13 residues. CDR3 DNA sequence: TGTGCCAGCAGTGTGGGACAGGCCTACGAGCAGTACTTC. This translates into CASSVGQAYEQYF.

This clonotype has ten or more counts. The J gene is TRBJ1-1, the V gene TRBV10-3, with 8 bases lining up with TRBD1. The CDR3 has 14 amino acids. The germline CDR1 and CDR2 sequences are ENHRY and SYGVKD. Trimming at V came to 10 bases and at J to 4 bases, leaving 11 bases not matched to a gene. The CDR3 spells CATRRTGSPTEAFF. The CDR3 bases are TGTGCCACCAGGAGGACAGGGTCGCCCACTGAAGCTTTCTTT.

The rearrangement links TRBV12-3 or TRBV12-4 to TRBJ1-2, with 12 positions matching TRBD1. After removal of 3 bases from V and 3 bases from J, the junction contained 8 bases not matched to a gene. The CDR3 contains 17 residues. In nucleotides, the CDR3 is TGTGCCAGCAGTTTCCGGGACAGGGGGCAGAAAGACTATGGCTACACCTTC. Residues: CASSFRDRGQKDYGYTF.

This clonotype was counted between two and nine times. The gene calls are TRBV28 and TRBJ1-2; D unresolved. The CDR3 has 11 amino acids. Trimming cost V 6 bases and J 5 bases, with 7 bases left between them. Germline CDR1 reads MDHEN; CDR2 reads SYDVKM. Written as DNA, the CDR3 is TGTGCCAGCAGCCCGTCTTATGGCTACACCTTC. This encodes CASSPSYGYTF.

This clonotype came up a few times. The rearrangement uses TRBV7-9 and TRBJ1-5; tentative D call: TRBD1 (6 bases). V lost 3 bases and J 4 bases, leaving 13 bases between the germline ends. CDR3 size: 15 residues. Germline V gene sequence: CDR1 SEHNR, CDR2 FQNEAQ (reference sequence). The DNA for the CDR3 is TGTGCCAGCAGCTTGAGTGGACAGAGGAATCAGCCCCAGCATTTT. It codes for CASSLSGQRNQPQHF.

This clonotype was recorded many times. The chain links TRBV6-2 or TRBV6-3 to TRBJ2-2, with TRBD1 matching 10 bases. In germline, CDR1 is MNHEY, CDR2 SVGEGT. CDR3 size: 15 residues. Losses at the gene ends were 7 bases for V and 6 bases for J; bases not matched to a gene: 8. In DNA form, the CDR3 reads TGTGCCAGCATCCCCGGGACAGGGGATCCCGGGGAGCTGTTTTTT. Amino acid sequence: CASIPGTGDPGELFF.

V is TRBV6-5 and J is TRBJ1-3; D is ambiguous. Germline lookup yields CDR1 MNHEY and CDR2 SVGAGI. Trimming cost V 8 bases and J 10 bases, with 18 bases left between them. The CDR3 loop spans 13 amino acids. This chain's CDR3 is CASRADGLKTIYF. CDR3 bases: TGTGCCAGCCGGGCGGACGGACTCAAGACCATATATTTT.

This clonotype was found many times. J is TRBJ2-2 and V is TRBV11-2, with D possibly being TRBD2 (6 bases). V lost 7 bases to trimming and J lost 5 bases, with 20 bases between them. Germline CDR1 is SGHAT and CDR2 is FQNNGV. The CDR3 extends over 16 amino acids. The CDR3 here is CASTRGRQTVTGELFF. In DNA form, the CDR3 reads TGTGCCAGCACCCGAGGGAGGCAGACAGTAACCGGGGAGCTGTTTTTT.

The chain has TRBV5-5 and TRBJ1-2; 7 positions match TRBD1. CDR1 SGHKS and CDR2 YYEKEE come from the germline V gene (reference sequence). This CDR3 region has 16 residues. The J segment lost 2 bases and the V segment lost 3 bases, leaving 10 bases of the junction unmatched. CDR3 in DNA: TGTGCCAGCAGCTCGCAACCGGGACAGAGGAACTATGGCTACACCTTC. Residues: CASSSQPGQRNYGYTF. The whole variable domain, filled in from reference TRBV5-5 and TRBJ1-2, reads DAGVTQSPTHLIKTRGQQVTLRCSPISGHKSVSWYQQVLGQGPQFIFQYYEKEERGRGNFPDRFSARQFPNYSSELNVNALLLGDSALYLCASSSQPGQRNYGYTFGSGTRLTVV.